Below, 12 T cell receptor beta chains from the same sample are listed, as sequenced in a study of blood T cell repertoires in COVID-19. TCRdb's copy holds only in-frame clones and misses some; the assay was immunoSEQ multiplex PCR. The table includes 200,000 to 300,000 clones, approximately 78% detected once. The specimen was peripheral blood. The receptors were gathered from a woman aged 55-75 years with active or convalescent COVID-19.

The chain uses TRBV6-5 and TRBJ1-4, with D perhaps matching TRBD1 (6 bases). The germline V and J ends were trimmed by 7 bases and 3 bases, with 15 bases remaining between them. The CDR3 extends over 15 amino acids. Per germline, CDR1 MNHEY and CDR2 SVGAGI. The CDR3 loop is CASISGGLANEKLFF. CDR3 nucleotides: TGTGCCAGCATATCCGGGGGGCTCGCTAATGAAAAACTGTTTTTT.

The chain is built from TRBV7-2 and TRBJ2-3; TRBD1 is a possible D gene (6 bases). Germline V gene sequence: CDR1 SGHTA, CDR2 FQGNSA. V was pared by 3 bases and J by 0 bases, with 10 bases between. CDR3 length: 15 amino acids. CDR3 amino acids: CASSFRTVSTDTQYF. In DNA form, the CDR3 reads TGTGCCAGCAGCTTCCGGACAGTGAGCACAGATACGCAGTATTTT.

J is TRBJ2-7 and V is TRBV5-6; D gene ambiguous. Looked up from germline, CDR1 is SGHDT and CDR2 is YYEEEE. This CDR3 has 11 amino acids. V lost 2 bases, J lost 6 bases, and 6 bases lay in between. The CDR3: CASSFRLEQYF. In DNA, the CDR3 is TGTGCCAGCAGCTTTCGACTCGAGCAGTACTTC.

The CDR3 is CASSQGRVWDTEAFF. CDR3 DNA: TGTGCCAGCAGCCAAGGGCGGGTCTGGGACACTGAAGCTTTCTTT. The V gene is TRBV14, the J gene TRBJ1-1; D uncertain. Germline CDR1 is SGHDN and CDR2 is FVKESK. The ends were cut back, 1 base at V and 3 bases at J, with 12 bases in the middle. This CDR3 region has 15 residues.

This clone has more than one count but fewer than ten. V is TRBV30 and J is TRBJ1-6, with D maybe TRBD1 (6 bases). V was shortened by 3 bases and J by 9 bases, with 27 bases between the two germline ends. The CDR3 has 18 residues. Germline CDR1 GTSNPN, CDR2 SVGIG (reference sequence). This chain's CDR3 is CAWSFGGQGMMTFSPLHF. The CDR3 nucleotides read TGTGCCTGGAGCTTCGGGGGGCAGGGGATGATGACTTTTTCACCCCTCCACTTT.

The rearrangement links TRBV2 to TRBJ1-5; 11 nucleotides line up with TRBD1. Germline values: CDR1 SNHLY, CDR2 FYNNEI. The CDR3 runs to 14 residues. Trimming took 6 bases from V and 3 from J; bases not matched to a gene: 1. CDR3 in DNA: TGTGCCAGCAGCGGACAGGGGGCCAATCAGCCCCAGCATTTT. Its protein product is CASSGQGANQPQHF.

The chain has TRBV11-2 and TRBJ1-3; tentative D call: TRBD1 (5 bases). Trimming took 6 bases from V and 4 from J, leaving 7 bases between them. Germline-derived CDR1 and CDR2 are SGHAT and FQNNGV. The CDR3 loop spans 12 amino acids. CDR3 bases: TGTGCCAGCAGGACAGTGGGAAACACCATATATTTT. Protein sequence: CASRTVGNTIYF. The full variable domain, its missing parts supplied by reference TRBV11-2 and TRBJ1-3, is EAGVAQSPRYKIIEKRQSVAFWCNPISGHATLYWYQQILGQGPKLLIQFQNNGVVDDSQLPKDRFSAERLKGVDSTLKIQPAKLEDSAVYLCASRTVGNTIYFGEGSWLTVV.

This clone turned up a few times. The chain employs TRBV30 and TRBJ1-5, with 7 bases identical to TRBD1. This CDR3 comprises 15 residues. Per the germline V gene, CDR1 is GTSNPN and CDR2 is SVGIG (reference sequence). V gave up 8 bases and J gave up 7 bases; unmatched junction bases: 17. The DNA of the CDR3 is TGTGCCACAAGCGCTTTTGAGGGGGCAGGCCAGCCCCAGCATTTT. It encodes CATSAFEGAGQPQHF.

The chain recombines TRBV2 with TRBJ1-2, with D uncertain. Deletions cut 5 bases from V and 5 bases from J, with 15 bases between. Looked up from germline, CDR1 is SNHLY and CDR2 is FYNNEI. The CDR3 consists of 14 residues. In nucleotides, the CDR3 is TGTGCCAGCAGTCCGCGGGCCCAGAATTATGGCTACACCTTC. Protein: CASSPRAQNYGYTF.

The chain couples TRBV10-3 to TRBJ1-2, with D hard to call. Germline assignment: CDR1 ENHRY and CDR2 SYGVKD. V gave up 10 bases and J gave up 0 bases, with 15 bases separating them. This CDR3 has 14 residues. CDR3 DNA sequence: TGTGCCACGGGGAGGAAGGAAGCTAACTATGGCTACACCTTC. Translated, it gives CATGRKEANYGYTF.

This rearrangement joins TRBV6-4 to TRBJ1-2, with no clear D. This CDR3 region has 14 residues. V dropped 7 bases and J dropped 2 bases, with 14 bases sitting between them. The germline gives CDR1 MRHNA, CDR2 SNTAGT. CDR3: CASMRASPNYGYTF. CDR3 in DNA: TGTGCCAGCATGAGGGCTTCACCCAACTATGGCTACACCTTC.

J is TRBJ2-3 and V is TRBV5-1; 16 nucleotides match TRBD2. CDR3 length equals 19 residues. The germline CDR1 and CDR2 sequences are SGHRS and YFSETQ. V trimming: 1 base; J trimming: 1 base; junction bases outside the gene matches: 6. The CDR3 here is CASSLSGTSGGAGTDTQYF. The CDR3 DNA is TGCGCCAGCAGCTTGTCAGGGACTAGCGGGGGGGCTGGCACAGATACGCAGTATTTT.